The clone carrying this TCR beta chain was seen a single time. The antigen remains undetermined. This specimen comes from a study of T cell responses to AZD1222 COVID-19 vaccine. Study results and limitations: Close to half of spike-specific TCRs reportedly recognize unmutated variant regions. Just a handful of AZD1222 recipients were seropositive at baseline. No repertoire was sampled before or during the peak T cell response, only after it. At 160-218 and 743-854, vaccine-associated CD4 TCRs were dominant, and they spanned spike.

Repertoires were generated with immunoSEQ multiplex PCR, while TCRdb's copy carries only in-frame clones and drops some. This table has 180,000 or so clones, 85% to 95% appearing once. Trimming took 6 bases from V and 8 from J, leaving 13 bases between them. CDR1 and CDR2 (germline): LGHNA, YNFKEQ. The CDR3 is 13 residues long. This sequence was found in an adult in good health. The chain uses TRBV4-2 and TRBJ1-4, with D perhaps matching TRBD1 (5 bases). Source: peripheral blood, taken on day 0 of AZD1222 vaccination. CDR3 DNA sequence: TGTGCCAGCAGGGGCGGGACTGTCGAAAAACTGTTTTTT. Its protein is CASRGGTVEKLFF.